One sample yielded the 12 T cell receptor beta chains listed below, sequenced in a study of response to subunit inactivated influenza vaccine. MiXCR, run by TCRdb on the RT-PCR reads, gives a single entry per CDR3 protein. The repertoire has roughly 780,000 distinct CDR3 sequences, around 18% of them found once; the top ten carry under 13%. The starting material was PBMCs from blood, obtained about 5 days after vaccination. All receptors come from a man over 45 who received an inactivated influenza vaccine.

The chain uses TRBV7-9 and TRBJ1-4; no clear D gene. Trimming cost V 4 bases and J 8 bases, with 5 bases left between them. Germline V gene lookup returns CDR1 SEHNR and CDR2 FQNEAQ (reference sequence). The CDR3 has 11 amino acids. CDR3 in DNA: TGTGCCAGCAGCTCCGCGGAAAAACTGTTTTTT. Protein: CASSSAEKLFF.

A few counts support this clonotype. The rearrangement links TRBV25-1 to TRBJ2-5, with a weak D call TRBD1 (5 bases). Per the germline V gene, CDR1 is MGHDK and CDR2 is SYGVNS. CDR3 length: 13 residues. The V and J ends lost 3 bases and 5 bases respectively, with 10 bases between them. The CDR3 region is CASSDQGRETQYF. In DNA form, the CDR3 reads TGTGCCAGCAGTGATCAGGGTAGGGAGACCCAGTACTTC.

This clonotype appeared a few times. The chain has TRBV12-3 or TRBV12-4 and TRBJ2-7; TRBD2 agrees at 7 bases. The V gene end was trimmed by 4 bases and the J gene end by 3 bases; junction bases not matched to a gene: 9. This CDR3 has 15 amino acids. The chain's CDR3 is CASSSQRGDLYEQYF. CDR3 coding DNA: TGTGCCAGCAGTTCCCAGCGGGGCGACCTCTACGAGCAGTACTTC.

There are a few counts of this clonotype. The rearrangement links TRBV27 to TRBJ1-1, with D possibly being TRBD1 (5 bases). The CDR3 totals 13 residues. The germline gives CDR1 MNHEY, CDR2 SMNVEV (reference sequence). V was cut by 6 bases and J by 8 bases, with 16 bases left in between. CDR3 protein: CASRMTRGVEAFF. The CDR3 bases are TGTGCCAGCAGAATGACGAGGGGAGTCGAAGCTTTCTTT.

In nucleotides, the CDR3 is TGTGCCATCGCTTCAGGGGGTGGATATGAGCAGTTCTTC. Translated, it gives CAIASGGGYEQFF. This rearrangement joins TRBV10-3 to TRBJ2-1, with 7 bases aligning to TRBD1. CDR1 and CDR2 (germline): ENHRY, SYGVKD. The J segment lost 8 bases and the V segment lost 8 bases, leaving 9 bases of the junction unmatched. The CDR3 covers 13 residues.

The rearrangement joins TRBV29-1 to TRBJ2-3; TRBD1 might be the D (5 bases). This CDR3 contains 14 residues. Germline assignment: CDR1 SQVTM and CDR2 ANQGSEA. V lost 4 bases, J lost 1 base, and 12 bases lay in between. CDR3 coding DNA: TGCAGCGTTGTATTGGCAGGGCGCACAGATACGCAGTATTTT. As protein: CSVVLAGRTDTQYF.

The gene calls are TRBV20-1 and TRBJ2-3; D is unclear. The V end lost 3 bases, the J end lost 4 bases, and 14 bases lay between the germline ends. CDR3 length equals 14 residues. Germline V lookup: CDR1 DFQATT, CDR2 SNEGSKA (reference sequence). As DNA, the CDR3 is TGCAGTGCTAGTTCCACAAAACTCTCAGATACGCAGTATTTT. Translated, it gives CSASSTKLSDTQYF.

This clonotype was seen a few times. The chain joins TRBV7-9 to TRBJ2-1, with D possibly matching TRBD1 (6 bases). Germline values: CDR1 SEHNR, CDR2 FQNEAQ (reference sequence). Trimming stripped 4 bases from V and 8 bases from J, with 9 bases between. The CDR3 contains 12 residues. The CDR3 sequence is CASSSYRDEQFF. Written as DNA, the CDR3 is TGTGCCAGCAGCTCTTACAGGGATGAGCAGTTCTTC. Full variable domain (rest looked up from reference TRBV7-9 and TRBJ2-1): DTGVSQNPRHKITKRGQNVTFRCDPISEHNRLYWYRQTLGQGPEFLTYFQNEAQLEKSRLLSDRFSAERPKGSFSTLEIQRTEQGDSAMYLCASSSYRDEQFFGPGTRLTVL.

This clonotype was seen more than once but under ten times. The V call is TRBV9, the J call TRBJ2-5, with 8 nucleotides matching TRBD2. The CDR3 spans 16 residues. The ends lost 4 bases at V and 4 bases at J; junction bases unmatched: 12. Germline V gene data show CDR1 as SGDLS and CDR2 as YYNGEE. This CDR3 reads CASSPLGAGGLETQYF. DNA for the CDR3: TGTGCCAGCAGCCCGCTCGGGGCGGGAGGTTTAGAGACCCAGTACTTC. Filled out from reference TRBV9 and TRBJ2-5, the complete variable domain reads DSGVTQTPKHLITATGQRVTLRCSPRSGDLSVYWYQQSLDQGLQFLIQYYNGEERAKGNILERFSAQQFPDLHSELNLSSLELGDSALYFCASSPLGAGGLETQYFGPGTRLLVL.

This clonotype appeared a few times. The chain combines TRBV6-5 with TRBJ1-1; D may be TRBD1 (5 bases). This CDR3 region has 14 residues. Germline CDR1 and CDR2: MNHEY and SVGAGI. V gave up 0 bases and J gave up 8 bases, with 13 bases separating them. The CDR3 region is CASSYSGTYAEAFF. In DNA form, the CDR3 reads TGTGCCAGCAGTTACTCGGGGACGTACGCCGAAGCTTTCTTT.

The chain combines TRBV11-2 with TRBJ2-1, with TRBD2 matching 9 bases. V gave up 1 base and J gave up 0 bases; unmatched junction bases: 7. The germline V gene has CDR1 SGHAT and CDR2 FQNNGV. CDR3 length: 18 amino acids. The CDR3 protein is CASSLGASGMSSYNEQFF. The CDR3 DNA sequence: TGTGCCAGCAGCTTAGGAGCTAGCGGGATGAGCTCCTACAATGAGCAGTTCTTC. The full variable domain, rest sourced from reference TRBV11-2 and TRBJ2-1, is EAGVAQSPRYKIIEKRQSVAFWCNPISGHATLYWYQQILGQGPKLLIQFQNNGVVDDSQLPKDRFSAERLKGVDSTLKIQPAKLEDSAVYLCASSLGASGMSSYNEQFFGPGTRLTVL.

The sample holds a few counts of this clonotype. This chain links TRBV11-2 with TRBJ2-7; no definite D call. There are 14 residues in the CDR3. The V gene's germline CDR1 is SGHAT and CDR2 FQNNGV. The V and J ends lost 2 bases and 0 bases respectively, with 8 bases between them. The CDR3 protein is CASSLTIPSYEQYF. The CDR3 nucleotides read TGTGCCAGCAGCTTAACCATCCCCTCCTACGAGCAGTACTTC.